The clone carrying this T cell receptor beta chain was seen many times. This entry is derived from a study of T cells after posttransplantation cyclophosphamide. V lost 7 bases to trimming and J lost 1 base; unmatched junction nucleotides: 7. The germline V gene has CDR1 LNHNV and CDR2 YYDKDF (reference sequence). The CDR3 is 15 residues long. Assay: immunoSEQ multiplex PCR; the TCRdb copy retains only in-frame clones and omits some. This sample carries over 45,000 clones, none of them present only once. This TCR derives from a man aged 40-49 years in good health, CMV-negative, and a related stem cell transplant donor. Sequencing used PBMCs. V is TRBV15 and J is TRBJ2-1; the match to TRBD2 covers 7 bases. DNA of the CDR3: TGTGCCACCACCGAGGCGGGAGAGTCCTACAATGAGCAGTTCTTC. Its translation is CATTEAGESYNEQFF.